This note documents a single T cell receptor beta chain sequence. Its antigen is as yet unknown. V lost 4 bases, J lost 4 bases, and 7 bases lay in between. The CDR3 contains 12 residues. Germline CDR1 reads SGHAT; CDR2 reads FQDESV (reference sequence). The repertoire was sequenced with immunoSEQ multiplex PCR; TCRdb's copy has only in-frame clones and lacks some. The repertoire includes roughly 50,000 clones, under 95% of them detected once, and roughly 5.5% sits in the top ten. The data belong to a study of graft-versus-host responses after intestinal transplantation. General study points: Maximum circulating GvH clone levels tracked with early post-transplant HvG decreases.

The sequenced sample was PBMCs, obtained about 93 weeks after intestinal transplant. This sequence was found in a human patient who received an intestinal transplant, so some T cells may come from the graft donor. The chain is built from TRBV11-1 and TRBJ2-5; weak D call: TRBD1 (5 bases). The CDR3 region has the DNA TGTGCCAGCAGCTCAAGGGGAGAGACCCAGTACTTC. Translation gives CASSSRGETQYF.